Below, 23 T cell receptor beta chains from the same sample are listed, as sequenced in a study of blood T cell repertoires in COVID-19 (TCRdb year 2020). Receptor libraries were prepared by the immunoSEQ multiplex PCR assay. In TCRdb, the immuneACCESS table is reduced to in-frame sequences with V and J assigned. These tables do not hold every clone; where another copy was compared, an unresolved V gene accounts for under half, and the others remain unexplained. The table for this sample lists 100,000 or so clones; roughly 92% of them were counted only once. 5.7% of the sample is taken by the ten largest. Sequencing input: peripheral blood. These receptors were taken from a man aged 70 or older with acute or convalescent COVID-19.

This clone was seen once. The rearrangement uses TRBV19 and TRBJ1-5; possibly TRBD1 for D (5 bases). The CDR3 sequence is 15 residues long. In germline, CDR1 is LNHDA, CDR2 SQIVND (reference sequence). Trimming pared 3 bases from V and 2 bases from J, leaving 11 bases between. The CDR3 here is CASSMGQAGNQPQHF. The CDR3 coding sequence is TGTGCCAGTAGTATGGGGCAGGCGGGCAATCAGCCCCAGCATTTT.

J is TRBJ2-5 and V is TRBV4-2; possible D gene TRBD2, 6 bases. Germline V gives CDR1 LGHNA, CDR2 YNFKEQ. This CDR3 has 16 residues. Between the trimmed V and J ends, which lost 2 bases and 5 bases, there was a span of 18 bases. This chain's CDR3 is CASSQTGTYVVETQYF. DNA of the CDR3: TGTGCCAGCAGCCAAACCGGGACTTACGTTGTTGAGACCCAGTACTTC.

The genes are TRBV6-6 and TRBJ1-1; D is unresolved. The CDR3 has 12 residues. V was trimmed by 7 bases and J by 4 bases, leaving 10 bases between them. Germline V gene data show CDR1 as MNHNY and CDR2 as SVGAGI (reference sequence). The CDR3 DNA sequence: TGTGCCAGCAATACACGCGGCACTGAAGCTTTCTTT. Translation gives CASNTRGTEAFF.

CDR3 sequence reads: CASSLGAGFYNSPLHF. The CDR3 DNA is TGTGCCAGCAGCTTAGGGGCGGGCTTCTATAATTCACCCCTCCACTTT. The chain combines TRBV7-9 with TRBJ1-6; unclear D gene. The CDR3 totals 16 residues. V dropped 1 base and J dropped 3 bases, with 10 bases sitting between them. Germline V lookup: CDR1 SEHNR, CDR2 FQNEAQ (reference sequence).

The rearrangement links TRBV7-6 to TRBJ2-5; D perhaps matches TRBD1 (5 bases). V was pared by 0 bases and J by 3 bases, with 14 bases between. Germline V CDR1 and CDR2: SGHVS, FNYEAQ. The CDR3 consists of 16 residues. For the CDR3, the DNA is TGTGCCAGCAGCTTAGCTTGGGGCCGGAGCGAAGAGACCCAGTACTTC. Protein sequence: CASSLAWGRSEETQYF. Based on the CDR3 plus reference TRBV7-6 and TRBJ2-5, the full variable domain is GAGVSQSPRYKVTKRGQDVALRCDPISGHVSLYWYRQALGQGPEFLTYFNYEAQQDKSGLPNDRFSAERPEGSISTLTIQRTEQRDSAMYRCASSLAWGRSEETQYFGPGTRLLVL.

The rearrangement links TRBV5-5 to TRBJ1-1; the D gene is possibly TRBD1 (6 bases). V lost 7 bases and J lost 3, with 13 bases in between. Germline V lookup: CDR1 SGHKS, CDR2 YYEKEE (reference sequence). The CDR3 is 13 residues long. In nucleotides, the CDR3 is TGTGCCAGCCAACGGACAGACGACACTGAAGCTTTCTTT. This sequence encodes CASQRTDDTEAFF.

The V gene is TRBV24-1, the J gene TRBJ1-2; unclear D gene. CDR1 is KGHDR and CDR2 is SFDVKD in the germline V gene. The CDR3 contains 13 residues. The germline V and J ends were trimmed by 3 bases and 3 bases, with 7 bases remaining between them. DNA of the CDR3: TGTGCCACCAGTGATCCGGGATACTATGGCTACACCTTC. Its translation: CATSDPGYYGYTF.

This clone was detected a few times. CDR3 sequence: CATSRAGQPYYGYTF. DNA of the CDR3: TGTGCCACCAGCAGAGCTGGCCAACCGTACTATGGCTACACCTTC. The genes are TRBV15 and TRBJ1-2; D unresolved. CDR1 is LNHNV and CDR2 is YYDKDF in the germline V gene (reference sequence). Trimming took off 1 base at V and 3 bases at J, with 12 bases between the two ends. The CDR3 extends over 15 amino acids.

The chain carries TRBV10-2 and TRBJ1-2; D is uncertain. The V and J ends lost 3 bases and 0 bases respectively, with 11 bases between them. In germline, CDR1 is WSHSY, CDR2 SAAADI. The CDR3 runs 15 residues. For the CDR3, the DNA is TGCGCCAGCAGTGACAGAAGAACTACTAACTATGGCTACACCTTC. Its protein is CASSDRRTTNYGYTF.

This sequence joins TRBV30 and TRBJ2-5, with D possibly matching TRBD2 (6 bases). The germline gives CDR1 GTSNPN, CDR2 SVGIG (reference sequence). The V end lost 4 bases, the J end lost 8 bases, and 20 bases lay between the germline ends. This CDR3 region has 14 residues. CDR3 loop: CAWNDFGGSGTQYF. CDR3 coding DNA: TGTGCCTGGAATGACTTCGGGGGTAGTGGAACCCAGTACTTC.

CDR3 coding DNA: TGTGCCAGCAGGACAGGACGAAATGAGCAGTTCTTC. Translated, it gives CASRTGRNEQFF. The chain has TRBV28 and TRBJ2-1; tentative D call: TRBD1 (6 bases). Deletions cut 6 bases from V and 7 bases from J, with 10 bases between. The CDR3 has 12 amino acids. The germline V gene encodes CDR1 MDHEN and CDR2 SYDVKM.

The chain has TRBV15 and TRBJ2-3; 7 bases are a match to TRBD1. The junction had 6 bases not matched to a gene; V was cut back by 0 bases and J by 3 bases. Germline V CDR1 and CDR2: LNHNV, YYDKDF (reference sequence). This CDR3 spans 16 amino acids. The CDR3 DNA follows: TGTGCCACCAGCAGAGATAGAAGGGGGCGGACAGATACGCAGTATTTT. Its protein product is CATSRDRRGRTDTQYF.

V usage is TRBV6-5 and J usage is TRBJ2-3; a weak D match, TRBD1 (5 bases). The CDR3 loop spans 11 amino acids. V was clipped by 8 bases and J by 7 bases, with 10 bases between them. Germline-derived CDR1 and CDR2 are MNHEY and SVGAGI. CDR3 sequence reads: CASQRGNTQYF. The CDR3 DNA reads TGTGCCAGCCAAAGGGGAAATACGCAGTATTTT.

The CDR3 DNA is TGTGCTAGTGGACCCCGGGACACTGAAGCTTTCTTT. Its translation: CASGPRDTEAFF. The chain combines TRBV12-5 with TRBJ1-1; D uncertain. V lost 6 bases to trimming and J lost 3 bases, with 8 bases between them. CDR3 size: 12 residues. CDR1 and CDR2 from the germline V gene are LGHNT and FRNRAP. The complete variable domain, with remaining parts taken from reference TRBV12-5 and TRBJ1-1, reads DARVTQTPRHKVTEMGQEVTMRCQPILGHNTVFWYRQTMMQGLELLAYFRNRAPLDDSGMPKDRFSAEMPDATLATLKIQPSEPRDSAVYFCASGPRDTEAFFGQGTRLTVV.

The chain recombines TRBV4-1 with TRBJ1-2; 9 bases are shared with TRBD1. V shed 0 bases, J shed 6 bases, and the junction held 8 bases outside the gene matches. Germline loops: CDR1 MGHRA, CDR2 YSYEKL. The CDR3 loop spans 16 amino acids. This CDR3 is CASSQEMGQGGDGYTF. The CDR3 bases are TGCGCCAGCAGCCAAGAAATGGGACAGGGAGGCGATGGCTACACCTTC.

V is TRBV7-3 and J is TRBJ2-7, with TRBD2 matching 10 bases. The CDR3 runs 15 residues. After removal of 5 bases from V and 3 bases from J, the junction contained 7 bases not matched to a gene. CDR1 and CDR2 (germline): SGHTA, FQGTGA. CDR3 amino acids: CASSLGLADVYEQYF. As DNA, the CDR3 is TGTGCCAGCAGCCTCGGACTAGCGGACGTCTACGAGCAGTACTTC.

The chain uses TRBV5-4 and TRBJ2-7; TRBD2 aligns across 11 bases. Germline V gene lookup returns CDR1 SGHNT and CDR2 YYREEE (reference sequence). J gave up 6 bases and V 2 bases, and 4 bases lay outside the gene matches. This CDR3 has 14 residues. For the CDR3, the DNA is TGTGCCAGCAGCTTACCGACTAGCGGGATCGAGCAGTACTTC. Protein: CASSLPTSGIEQYF.

The CDR3 DNA sequence: TGTGCCGACAACCCGGGACTACCACTAAATGAGCAGTTCTTC. Protein product: CADNPGLPLNEQFF. The rearrangement uses TRBV5-8 and TRBJ2-1; TRBD2 matches 7 bases. This CDR3 has 14 residues. Germline CDR1 reads SGHTS; CDR2 reads YDEGEE. V shed 10 bases and J 7 bases; nucleotides not matched to a gene: 14.

This clone appeared once. The chain uses TRBV11-3 and TRBJ2-2, with D possibly being TRBD2 (6 bases). The germline V and J ends were trimmed by 5 bases and 0 bases, with 7 bases remaining between them. CDR3 size: 14 residues. CDR1 and CDR2 (germline): SGHNT, YENEEA. The CDR3 nucleotides are TGTGCCAGCAGCCGGACTACGAACACCGGGGAGCTGTTTTTT. This gives the protein CASSRTTNTGELFF.

V usage is TRBV13 and J usage is TRBJ2-2; 11 bases are a match to TRBD1. Germline-derived CDR1 and CDR2 are PRHDT and FYEKMQ (reference sequence). The CDR3 covers 16 residues. V dropped 2 bases and J dropped 6; count of bases not matched to a gene: 5. The CDR3 nucleotides are TGTGCCAGCAGCTTAAGTGGACAGGGGGCACCCGGGGAGCTGTTTTTT. This translates into CASSLSGQGAPGELFF.

The V and J genes are TRBV5-1 and TRBJ2-7; D remains ambiguous. CDR1 is SGHRS and CDR2 is YFSETQ in the germline V gene. Trimming left V 4 bases short and J 10 bases short, with 18 bases between. The CDR3 sequence is 13 residues long. The CDR3 DNA is TGCGCCAGCAGCCTGTTCGACTCGTACGGACAGTACTTC. Translating it yields CASSLFDSYGQYF.

This rearrangement joins TRBV6-5 to TRBJ1-2, with 7 bases that match TRBD1. Losses at the gene ends were 0 bases for V and 5 bases for J; bases not matched to a gene: 6. The CDR3 extends over 15 amino acids. The V gene's germline CDR1 is MNHEY and CDR2 SVGAGI. The CDR3 loop reads CASSYSYRGGYGYTF. The CDR3 nucleotides are TGTGCCAGCAGTTACTCATACAGGGGAGGTTATGGCTACACCTTC.

The rearrangement joins TRBV10-3 to TRBJ1-2, with 9 bases fitting TRBD1. CDR3 length: 15 amino acids. Germline CDR1 reads ENHRY; CDR2 reads SYGVKD. Germline trimming cut 6 bases from V and 5 bases from J; bases unmatched to any gene: 10. The CDR3 DNA follows: TGTGCCATCAGCTGGGGACAGGGTGTCGGGTATGGCTACACCTTC. Translated: CAISWGQGVGYGYTF.